A selection of T cell receptor beta chains follows, all from one sample in a study of cytomegalovirus exposure and HLA in healthy donors. Repertoires were generated with immunoSEQ multiplex PCR, while TCRdb's copy carries only in-frame clones and drops some. The repertoire holds hundreds of thousands of clones, with 65% to 85% as singletons. Sequencing was done on a sample of PBMCs. These TCRs come from a woman in her thirties in good health and CMV-seropositive. Both conserved end residues are part of each CDR3. The D gene is left open where the match is weak. Size is omitted from some rows. Given values are once, few, many or a class for expanded clones.

TRBV2,TRBJ2-1,NA,TRBD1,CASSVDRGPSYNEQFF,TGTGCCAGCAGTGTAGACAGGGGCCCTTCCTACAATGAGCAGTTCTTC
TRBV29-1,TRBJ1-2,NA,NA,CSVEGDARGGYGYTF,TGCAGCGTTGAAGGAGACGCTCGGGGAGGCTATGGCTACACCTTC
TRBV4-1,TRBJ1-2,NA,TRBD1,CASSQPGTALYGYTF,TGCGCCAGCAGCCAGCCCGGGACAGCGCTCTATGGCTACACCTTC
TRBV5-1,TRBJ2-2,NA,TRBD2,CASSLEAGGRTGELFF,TGCGCCAGCAGCTTGGAGGCGGGAGGGAGGACCGGGGAGCTGTTTTTT
TRBV6-6,TRBJ1-5,NA,NA,CASRDAQGPQHF,TGTGCCAGCAGAGATGCCCAAGGGCCCCAGCATTTT
TRBV19,TRBJ2-7,NA,TRBD1,CASSVGTGGSGEQYF,TGTGCCAGTAGTGTTGGGACAGGGGGGTCCGGCGAGCAGTACTTC
TRBV5-1,TRBJ2-1,NA,TRBD1,CASSLATGQGLYNEQFF,TGCGCCAGCAGCTTGGCCACTGGACAGGGACTTTACAATGAGCAGTTCTTC
TRBV13,TRBJ1-1,NA,NA,CASSYLVSVNTEAFF,TGTGCCAGCAGCTACCTTGTCTCGGTCAACACTGAAGCTTTCTTT
TRBV7-2,TRBJ2-3,NA,NA,CASSFRGSSTDTQYF,TGTGCCAGCAGCTTCAGAGGGTCGAGCACAGATACGCAGTATTTT
TRBV6-5,TRBJ2-5,NA,NA,CASSYTGTPQETQYF,TGTGCCAGCAGTTACACTGGGACACCGCAAGAGACCCAGTACTTC
TRBV30,TRBJ1-1,few,NA,CAWSQGNTEAFF,TGTGCCTGGAGTCAGGGGAACACTGAAGCTTTCTTT
TRBV30,TRBJ1-4,NA,NA,CAWSVVGQALWGNEKLFF,TGTGCCTGGAGTGTAGTAGGCCAGGCCTTGTGGGGTAATGAAAAACTGTTTTTT
TRBV4-2,TRBJ1-2,NA,TRBD1,CASTEGQGYGYTF,TGTGCCAGCACCGAGGGACAGGGATACGGCTACACCTTC
TRBV30,TRBJ1-1,NA,NA,CAWSVPGQWDGGSEAFF,TGTGCCTGGAGTGTTCCGGGACAATGGGACGGGGGGTCTGAAGCTTTCTTT
TRBV7-3,TRBJ2-7,NA,NA,CASRSPGEAGYEQYF,TGTGCCAGCAGGTCCCCGGGAGAGGCGGGTTACGAGCAGTACTTC
TRBV5-1,TRBJ2-7,once,NA,CASSLAGPYEQYF,TGCGCCAGCAGCTTGGCCGGGCCCTACGAGCAGTACTTC
TRBV27,TRBJ2-1,NA,TRBD2,CASSPIAGVSNEQFF,TGTGCCAGCAGTCCTATAGCGGGAGTATCAAATGAGCAGTTCTTC
TRBV7-8,TRBJ1-5,few,TRBD1,CASSLGGTGGSNQPQHF,TGTGCCAGCAGCTTAGGGGGGACAGGGGGAAGCAATCAGCCCCAGCATTTT
TRBV30,TRBJ1-4,NA,NA,CAWSVLTRFNEKLFF,TGTGCCTGGAGTGTACTAACCAGGTTTAATGAAAAACTGTTTTTT
TRBV7-6,TRBJ2-3,NA,TRBD2,CASSSLAGGPNTQYF,TGTGCCAGCAGCTCCCTAGCGGGAGGGCCGAATACGCAGTATTTT
TRBV5-4,TRBJ2-7,NA,NA,CASSLNRVLDEQYF,TGTGCCAGCAGTCTTAACAGGGTTCTGGACGAGCAGTACTTC
TRBV27,TRBJ2-3,NA,TRBD1,CASSPTGQYTDTQYF,TGTGCCAGCAGTCCTACGGGACAGTACACAGATACGCAGTATTTT
TRBV15,TRBJ2-7,NA,TRBD2,CATSRNRGDEQYF,TGTGCCACCAGCAGAAATCGGGGGGACGAGCAGTACTTC
TRBV30,TRBJ1-2,NA,TRBD1,CAWSQGVDGYTF,TGTGCCTGGAGTCAGGGGGTGGATGGCTACACCTTC
TRBV9,TRBJ1-2,NA,TRBD1,CARRPERQGADYGYTF,TGTGCCAGACGCCCAGAAAGACAGGGAGCTGACTATGGCTACACCTTC
TRBV6-5,TRBJ1-1,NA,NA,CASSYSPANTEAFF,TGTGCCAGCAGTTACTCGCCAGCGAACACTGAAGCTTTCTTT
TRBV27,TRBJ1-1,NA,NA,CASPPRPNTEAFF,TGTGCCAGCCCGCCTCGCCCTAACACTGAAGCTTTCTTT
TRBV5-1,TRBJ1-5,NA,NA,CASSFDGFSNQPQHF,TGCGCCAGCAGCTTCGACGGGTTTAGCAATCAGCCCCAGCATTTT
TRBV2,TRBJ2-1,NA,NA,CASTREMKNEQFF,TGTGCCAGCACCCGGGAGATGAAAAACGAGCAGTTCTTC
TRBV9,TRBJ2-1,NA,NA,CASSVENEQFF,TGTGCCAGCAGCGTAGAGAATGAGCAGTTCTTC
TRBV28,TRBJ1-1,few,NA,CASSLNTRRAAFF,TGTGCCAGCAGTTTAAATACCCGGAGGGCAGCTTTCTTT
TRBV28,TRBJ2-7,NA,NA,CASSQMVPRPSEQYF,TGTGCCAGCAGTCAAATGGTCCCCCGTCCTTCCGAGCAGTACTTC
TRBV5-1,TRBJ2-7,NA,NA,CASSLASASAISYEQYF,TGCGCCAGCAGCTTGGCAAGCGCGTCGGCAATCTCCTACGAGCAGTACTTC
TRBV11-2,TRBJ2-7,NA,TRBD1,CASSTDRAYEQYF,TGTGCCAGCAGCACGGACAGGGCTTACGAGCAGTACTTC
TRBV11-3,TRBJ1-1,NA,TRBD1,CASSLSKGQGYIRAEAFF,TGTGCCAGCAGCCTCTCGAAGGGACAGGGATATATTCGGGCTGAAGCTTTCTTT
TRBV15,TRBJ1-1,NA,NA,CATSRDRATEAFF,TGTGCCACCAGCAGAGACAGAGCCACTGAAGCTTTCTTT
TRBV27,TRBJ2-2,NA,NA,CASSTKNTGELFF,TGTGCCAGCAGTACAAAGAACACCGGGGAGCTGTTTTTT
TRBV9,TRBJ2-3,NA,NA,CASSPPQGGFTDTQYF,TGTGCCAGCAGCCCGCCCCAGGGGGGGTTCACAGATACGCAGTATTTT
TRBV30,TRBJ1-5,NA,NA,CAWSDGNQPQHF,TGTGCCTGGAGTGATGGAAATCAGCCCCAGCATTTT
TRBV5-1,TRBJ1-3,NA,TRBD1,CASSPGQGRDTIYF,TGCGCCAGCAGCCCGGGACAGGGGAGGGACACCATATATTTT
TRBV28,TRBJ2-5,NA,NA,CASTPGPGDYETQYF,TGTGCCAGCACCCCAGGTCCGGGAGACTATGAGACCCAGTACTTC
TRBV11-3,TRBJ2-1,NA,NA,CASSPDGGPDIYNEQFF,TGTGCCAGCAGCCCTGACGGAGGGCCAGATATCTACAATGAGCAGTTCTTC
TRBV27,TRBJ2-7,NA,NA,CASSSPSGEEQYF,TGTGCCAGCAGTTCCCCATCAGGGGAAGAGCAGTACTTC
TRBV6-5,TRBJ1-5,NA,TRBD1,CASSSADRGNQPQHF,TGTGCCAGCAGTTCTGCCGACAGGGGCAATCAGCCCCAGCATTTT
TRBV27,TRBJ2-7,NA,TRBD1,CASSSQTGGYEQYF,TGTGCCAGCAGTTCGCAGACAGGGGGCTACGAGCAGTACTTC
TRBV5-1,TRBJ2-7,NA,TRBD2,CASRGTSGFSYEQYF,TGCGCCAGCAGGGGGACTAGCGGATTCTCCTACGAGCAGTACTTC
TRBV2,TRBJ2-3,NA,NA,CARSQRGTDTQYF,TGTGCCAGGTCCCAGAGGGGCACAGATACGCAGTATTTT
TRBV29-1,TRBJ1-2,NA,NA,CSAPGTAANYGYTF,TGCAGCGCTCCAGGGACCGCGGCTAACTATGGCTACACCTTC
TRBV29-1,TRBJ1-2,NA,NA,CSAKEGNSGYTF,TGCAGCGCTAAAGAAGGGAATAGCGGCTACACCTTC
TRBV11-1,TRBJ2-4,once,NA,CASSSGLAKNIQYF,TGTGCCAGCAGCTCGGGACTAGCCAAAAACATTCAGTACTTC
TRBV7-6,TRBJ1-5,NA,NA,CASSESANNQPQHF,TGTGCCAGCAGCGAGTCGGCCAACAATCAGCCCCAGCATTTT
TRBV19,TRBJ1-2,NA,NA,CASSISGLPLYGYTF,TGTGCCAGTAGTATATCGGGGCTCCCCCTTTATGGCTACACCTTC
TRBV7-2,TRBJ1-5,NA,TRBD1,CASSPGQGINQPQHF,TGTGCCAGCAGTCCGGGACAGGGGATCAATCAGCCCCAGCATTTT